This passage covers 32 T cell receptor beta chains from one sample sequenced in a study of identical twins (dated by TCRdb to 2016 to 2017). The library relied on 5' RACE. Instrument on record: Illumina HiSeq 2000. TCRdb reworked the public reads: Q25 trimming with fastp, MiXCR clone assembly, productive beta chains retained. Every distinct CDR3 protein forms one entry, paired with its most common genes and DNA. The sample records 450,000 or so distinct CDR3 sequences, 24% of which are singletons. The ten largest clones add up to over 2.5% of the sample. A further study also used this sample, focusing on T cells expressing NK-cell markers.

The specimen was CD4+ T cells sorted from blood. Source of these receptors: a woman between 18 and 29 years old in good health.

The sample holds many counts of this clonotype. The chain uses TRBV11-2 and TRBJ2-2, with 15 positions matching TRBD2. The germline CDR1 and CDR2 sequences are SGHAT and FQNNGV. The CDR3 contains 18 residues. Trimming cost V 4 bases and J 2 bases; bases outside gene matches: 5. In DNA, the CDR3 is TGTGCCAGCAGCTCCCCGGGACTAGCGGGAGGTAACACCGGGGAGCTGTTTTTT. This gives the protein CASSSPGLAGGNTGELFF.

This clonotype was found a few times. The V call is TRBV7-8, the J call TRBJ2-2, with D unclear. Trimming shortened V by 5 bases and J by 7 bases, and 17 bases separated the two germline ends. The CDR3 sequence is 15 residues long. Germline-derived CDR1 and CDR2 are SGHVS and FQNEAQ. Here the CDR3 reads CASSPARLVRGELFF. CDR3 bases: TGTGCCAGCAGCCCCGCCCGACTGGTACGCGGGGAGCTGTTTTTT.

The chain carries TRBV10-3 and TRBJ2-3; TRBD1 matches 9 bases. The J segment lost 0 bases and the V segment lost 6 bases, leaving 1 base of the junction unmatched. CDR1 is ENHRY, CDR2 SYGVKD, per germline. This CDR3 spans 14 amino acids. CDR3 in amino acids: CAISGQGSTDTQYF. CDR3 nucleotide sequence: TGTGCCATCAGCGGACAGGGGAGCACAGATACGCAGTATTTT.

This clonotype was seen a few times. The CDR3: CSAMNRVTGELFF. CDR3 in DNA: TGCAGTGCTATGAACAGGGTCACCGGGGAGCTGTTTTTT. The chain links TRBV20-1 to TRBJ2-2; the D gene is possibly TRBD1 (6 bases). CDR3 size: 13 residues. Germline CDR1 is DFQATT and CDR2 is SNEGSKA (reference sequence). V lost 4 bases, J lost 4 bases, and 10 bases lay in between.

This clonotype was recorded a few times. The genes are TRBV12-3 or TRBV12-4 and TRBJ2-5; D not certain. V was pared by 3 bases and J by 2 bases, with 7 bases between. The CDR3 loop spans 13 amino acids. The CDR3 nucleotides are TGTGCCAGCAGTTTCGCGCCGCAAGAGACCCAGTACTTC. Translation: CASSFAPQETQYF.

The chain employs TRBV20-1 and TRBJ2-5, with TRBD1 matching over 7 bases. This CDR3 spans 14 amino acids. Trimming at V came to 5 bases and at J to 3 bases, leaving 9 bases not matched to a gene. The germline gives CDR1 DFQATT, CDR2 SNEGSKA (reference sequence). CDR3 protein: CSAGPGQQKETQYF. The CDR3, as DNA: TGCAGTGCTGGTCCGGGACAGCAGAAAGAGACCCAGTACTTC.

This clonotype turned up a few times. V and J are TRBV6-2 or TRBV6-3 and TRBJ2-1; D perhaps matches TRBD2 (6 bases). The ends were cut back, 2 bases at V and 10 bases at J, with 18 bases in the middle. The CDR3 contains 15 residues. In germline, CDR1 is MNHEY, CDR2 SVGEGT. The CDR3 reads CASSYMGGPPAEQFF. The DNA of the CDR3 is TGTGCCAGCAGTTACATGGGGGGACCCCCCGCGGAGCAGTTCTTC.

The chain combines TRBV6-1 with TRBJ2-3, with unresolved D. There are 14 residues in the CDR3. Germline values: CDR1 MNHNS, CDR2 SASEGT. V was cut by 4 bases and J by 2 bases, with 10 bases left in between. In DNA form, the CDR3 reads TGTGCCAGCAGTGCAGTTCGGCTCACAGATACGCAGTATTTT. Translating it yields CASSAVRLTDTQYF.

This clonotype was observed a handful of times. The gene calls are TRBV29-1 and TRBJ2-6; no clear D. The CDR3 extends over 12 amino acids. With 7 bases removed from V and 0 bases from J, the gap between germline ends came to 4 bases. Germline CDR1 SQVTM, CDR2 ANQGSEA. The CDR3 spells CSAFSGANVLTF. The CDR3 region has the DNA TGCAGCGCTTTCTCTGGGGCCAACGTCCTGACTTTC.

The rearrangement uses TRBV20-1 and TRBJ2-1; 7 bases line up with TRBD2. The CDR3 is made up of 15 amino acids. The V segment lost 2 bases and the J segment 4 bases; nucleotides outside the gene matches: 8. Germline V lookup: CDR1 DFQATT, CDR2 SNEGSKA (reference sequence). The CDR3 reads CSARRGEGRYNEQFF. The CDR3 nucleotides read TGCAGTGCTAGACGAGGGGAGGGTCGGTACAATGAGCAGTTCTTC.

This clonotype was observed a few times. The chain links TRBV20-1 to TRBJ2-3; TRBD2 is a possible D gene (7 bases). Trimming stripped 1 base from V and 6 bases from J, with 17 bases between. The germline gives CDR1 DFQATT, CDR2 SNEGSKA (reference sequence). The CDR3 spans 15 residues. The CDR3 sequence: CSARGTGGTFDTQYF. In DNA, the CDR3 is TGCAGTGCTAGAGGAACGGGGGGCACCTTTGATACGCAGTATTTT.

The chain couples TRBV5-4 to TRBJ2-1, with a weak D call TRBD1 (5 bases). Germline V gives CDR1 SGHNT, CDR2 YYREEE (reference sequence). Trimming took 0 bases from V and 1 from J, leaving 14 bases between them. This CDR3 comprises 17 residues. In DNA form, the CDR3 reads TGTGCCAGCAGCTTGGGATTCGGTTCAGGGTCCTACAATGAGCAGTTCTTC. Protein: CASSLGFGSGSYNEQFF.

This clonotype has more than one count but fewer than ten. The gene calls are TRBV20-1 and TRBJ2-7; no definite D call. Trimming cost V 3 bases and J 3 bases, with 9 bases left between them. This CDR3 contains 12 residues. CDR1 is DFQATT, CDR2 SNEGSKA, per germline (reference sequence). Here the CDR3 reads CSARTNYYEQYF. In DNA, the CDR3 is TGCAGTGCTAGGACGAACTACTACGAGCAGTACTTC.

This rearrangement joins TRBV12-3 or TRBV12-4 to TRBJ2-2; 10 nucleotides align to TRBD2. V was pared by 4 bases and J by 5 bases, with 4 bases of the junction left unmatched. This CDR3 is 15 amino acids long. CDR3 bases: TGTGCCAGCAGTTACTTAGCGGGGGGAACCGGGGAGCTGTTTTTT. This sequence encodes CASSYLAGGTGELFF.

This clonotype was observed a handful of times. This rearrangement joins TRBV20-1 to TRBJ2-5; no reliable D call. V was clipped by 2 bases and J by 1 base, with 5 bases between them. Germline values: CDR1 DFQATT, CDR2 SNEGSKA (reference sequence). The CDR3 runs 12 residues. As DNA, the CDR3 is TGCAGTGCTAGAATTGGCCAAGAGACCCAGTACTTC. The encoded protein is CSARIGQETQYF.

This chain joins TRBV18 and TRBJ2-7; maybe TRBD1 (6 bases). There are 12 residues in the CDR3. The V and J ends lost 6 bases and 5 bases respectively, with 11 bases between them. In germline, CDR1 is KGHSH, CDR2 LQKENI. CDR3 sequence: CASSRDRNEQYF. CDR3 DNA sequence: TGTGCCAGCTCTCGAGACAGGAACGAGCAGTACTTC.

This clonotype came up a few times. This rearrangement joins TRBV6-2 or TRBV6-3 to TRBJ2-2; either TRBD1 or TRBD2 may fit D (5 bases each). CDR1 MNHEY and CDR2 SVGEGT come from the germline V gene. There are 14 residues in the CDR3. V was cut by 5 bases and J by 3 bases, with 10 bases left in between. The CDR3, as DNA: TGTGCCAGCAGTGGGGACGCCTACACCGGGGAGCTGTTTTTT. It is translated as CASSGDAYTGELFF.

The J gene is TRBJ2-7, the V gene TRBV18; D may be TRBD1 (6 bases). CDR1 and CDR2 (germline): KGHSH, LQKENI. The CDR3 is 14 residues long. With 3 bases removed from V and 7 bases from J, the gap between germline ends came to 16 bases. For the CDR3, the DNA is TGTGCCAGCTCACCCCGACAGGCTCTGGGAGAGCAGTACTTC. Its translation is CASSPRQALGEQYF. The complete variable domain, with remaining parts taken from reference TRBV18 and TRBJ2-7, reads NAGVMQNPRHLVRRRGQEARLRCSPMKGHSHVYWYRQLPEEGLKFMVYLQKENIIDESGMPKERFSAEFPKEGPSILRIQQVVRGDSAAYFCASSPRQALGEQYFGPGTRLTVT.

The table lists this clonotype with a few counts. This chain connects TRBV12-3 or TRBV12-4 to TRBJ2-2; the match to TRBD2 covers 10 bases. The length of the CDR3 is 16 residues. Trimming took 6 bases from V and 3 from J; bases not matched to a gene: 7. CDR3 in amino acids: CASSTIAGGDTGELFF. The CDR3 bases are TGTGCCAGCAGCACCATAGCGGGAGGAGACACCGGGGAGCTGTTTTTT.

The chain couples TRBV14 to TRBJ2-4; the match to TRBD1 covers 7 bases. With V trimmed by 1 base and J by 8 bases, 14 bases remained unmatched. The CDR3 has 17 residues. Germline assignment: CDR1 SGHDN and CDR2 FVKESK. CDR3 DNA: TGTGCCAGCAGCCAAGTATGGGCCAGGGGGTACACGGACATTCAGTACTTC. Its protein is CASSQVWARGYTDIQYF.

This clonotype occurred a few times. The rearrangement joins TRBV20-1 to TRBJ2-5; 7 positions match TRBD1. Germline assignment: CDR1 DFQATT and CDR2 SNEGSKA (reference sequence). V trimming: 2 bases; J trimming: 4 bases; junction bases outside the gene matches: 7. The length of the CDR3 is 14 residues. DNA for the CDR3: TGCAGTGCTAGACACCCACAGGGGCGAGAGACCCAGTACTTC. As protein: CSARHPQGRETQYF.

This clonotype was seen a few times. The V gene is TRBV3-1, the J gene TRBJ2-1, with 12 positions matching TRBD2. CDR3 length: 18 amino acids. CDR1 LGHDT and CDR2 YNNKEL come from the germline V gene (reference sequence). Trimming cost V 2 bases and J 9 bases; bases outside gene matches: 14. CDR3 DNA: TGTGCCAGCAGCCAACGAAGGACTAGCGGGGTCCGAGGTCTTGAGCAGTTCTTC. Residues: CASSQRRTSGVRGLEQFF.

The chain has TRBV14 and TRBJ2-1; a weak D match, TRBD2 (6 bases). Trimming pared 5 bases from V and 4 bases from J, leaving 21 bases between. CDR1 and CDR2 (germline): SGHDN, FVKESK. CDR3 length: 17 amino acids. CDR3 sequence: CASSFLRARDPYNEQFF. The CDR3 region has the DNA TGTGCCAGCAGCTTCCTTAGGGCGCGGGACCCTTACAATGAGCAGTTCTTC.

The genes are TRBV5-1 and TRBJ2-1, with 10 positions matching TRBD1. CDR1 SGHRS and CDR2 YFSETQ come from the germline V gene. Trimming at V came to 5 bases and at J to 1 base, leaving 6 bases not matched to a gene. The CDR3 covers 16 residues. The CDR3 is CASRTWTGGSYNEQFF. The CDR3 DNA is TGCGCCAGCAGGACATGGACAGGGGGGTCCTACAATGAGCAGTTCTTC.

The CDR3 nucleotides are TGTGCCAGCACGGAAAGGGATAGTTCACCCCTCCACTTT. Protein: CASTERDSSPLHF. This chain connects TRBV6-1 to TRBJ1-6; D is ambiguous. Germline CDR1 is MNHNS and CDR2 is SASEGT. The V gene lost 7 bases and the J gene lost 9 bases, with 13 bases spanning the gap. This CDR3 contains 13 residues.

A few counts support this clonotype. The chain has TRBV10-3 and TRBJ2-2; D ambiguous. The ends were cut back, 0 bases at V and 4 bases at J, with 9 bases in the middle. In germline, CDR1 is ENHRY, CDR2 SYGVKD. This CDR3 is built from 15 residues. The CDR3 nucleotides read TGTGCCATCAGTGAGTCGGCCGCGCGCACCGGGGAGCTGTTTTTT. Its translation: CAISESAARTGELFF.

This clonotype was seen a few times. V and J are TRBV7-2 and TRBJ1-1; possible D gene TRBD1, 6 bases. Trimming removed 6 bases from V and 5 bases from J, with 16 bases in between. The CDR3 sequence is 14 residues long. Germline CDR1 and CDR2: SGHTA and FQGNSA. The CDR3 region is CASRDRKQGTEAFF. DNA of the CDR3: TGTGCCAGCAGAGACAGGAAACAGGGTACTGAAGCTTTCTTT.

The chain combines TRBV15 with TRBJ1-5, with TRBD1 matching over 7 bases. The CDR3 is 16 amino acids. The V gene end was trimmed by 0 bases and the J gene end by 4 bases; junction bases not matched to a gene: 6. Germline values: CDR1 LNHNV, CDR2 YYDKDF (reference sequence). The CDR3 protein is CATSRDRRGRNQPQHF. DNA of the CDR3: TGTGCCACCAGCAGAGATCGAAGGGGGCGGAATCAGCCCCAGCATTTT.

This clonotype has more than one count but fewer than ten. V usage is TRBV6-5 and J usage is TRBJ1-1, with D tentatively TRBD1 (5 bases). The V and J ends lost 1 base and 3 bases respectively, with 15 bases between them. Germline values: CDR1 MNHEY, CDR2 SVGAGI. This CDR3 is 16 amino acids long. The DNA for the CDR3 is TGTGCCAGCAGTTACTTGGCCTCGGCGGGGGACACTGAAGCTTTCTTT. It translates to CASSYLASAGDTEAFF.

This clonotype has only a few counts. The rearrangement uses TRBV20-1 and TRBJ2-3, with 8 bases fitting TRBD2. Germline V gives CDR1 DFQATT, CDR2 SNEGSKA (reference sequence). Trimming removed 2 bases from V and 1 base from J; junction bases left unmatched: 5. The CDR3 extends over 15 amino acids. The chain's CDR3 is CSARLSGTRTDTQYF. The CDR3 DNA reads as TGCAGTGCTAGACTTAGCGGGACCCGCACAGATACGCAGTATTTT.

The V and J genes are TRBV4-3 and TRBJ2-5; D possibly corresponds to TRBD2 (6 bases). From germline, CDR1 is LGHNA and CDR2 YSLEER. Trimming took off 3 bases at V and 6 bases at J, with 17 bases between the two ends. This CDR3 contains 15 residues. In nucleotides, the CDR3 is TGCGCCAGCAGCCAGGGGTTGGCGGGAAGACAGACCCAGTACTTC. Residues: CASSQGLAGRQTQYF.

This sequence joins TRBV12-3 or TRBV12-4 and TRBJ2-1; TRBD2 matches 9 bases. The CDR3 loop spans 13 amino acids. V was pared by 6 bases and J by 5 bases, with 2 bases of the junction left unmatched. CDR3: CASRGGGDNEQFF. The CDR3, as DNA: TGTGCCAGCAGGGGCGGGGGGGACAATGAGCAGTTCTTC.